The 32 T cell receptor beta chains in this list originate from one sample, sequenced in a study of human T cells and chemical hapten exposure. TCRdb re-called the RACE reads through MiXCR, storing one row per CDR3 protein. The sample records 57,000 or so distinct CDR3 sequences, approximately 11% being singletons. Described time point: pre-sensitization, week 0. The sample's treatment: therapeutic diphenylcyclopropenone sensitization with weekly scalp DPC. The starting material was whole blood, obtained in connection with sensitization to the hapten diphenylcyclopropenone (DPC). All receptors derive from a woman aged 35 to 49 with alopecia areata. Some clones in this sample may be carry-over from other donors' samples.

This clonotype was counted many times. A read error may produce the germline difference seen at one junction end. The V call is TRBV10-2, the J call TRBJ2-1, with 10 bases that match TRBD2. The germline CDR1 and CDR2 sequences are WSHSY and SAAADI. This CDR3 is 16 amino acids long. CDR3 region: CASSSLAGFTIDEQSF. CDR3 bases: TGCGCCAGCAGCTCACTAGCGGGATTCACAATAGATGAGCAGTCCTTC.

The sample holds a few counts of this clonotype. Here the CDR3 reads CASSSPAYEQYF. The CDR3 DNA sequence: TGTGCCAGCAGTTCCCCTGCCTACGAGCAGTACTTC. V is TRBV12-3 or TRBV12-4 and J is TRBJ2-7; D not resolved. Trimming took off 4 bases at V and 2 bases at J, with 6 bases between the two ends. The length of the CDR3 is 12 residues.

This chain connects TRBV6-5 to TRBJ1-1; possible D gene TRBD1, 5 bases. V lost 0 bases to trimming and J lost 1 base, with 9 bases between them. This CDR3 has 15 residues. Germline assignment: CDR1 MNHEY and CDR2 SVGAGI. Here the CDR3 reads CASSYSRGGNTEAFF. The DNA for the CDR3 is TGTGCCAGCAGTTACTCTCGGGGGGGGAACACTGAAGCTTTCTTT.

The CDR3 region has the DNA TGTGCCAGCGGAACCCACAGGGCGAGGCCCCTCGTAGACGTTGACGAGCAGTACTTC. This translates into CASGTHRARPLVDVDEQYF. This chain uses TRBV6-8 with TRBJ2-7; a possible D gene is TRBD1 (6 bases). The germline gives CDR1 MNHGY, CDR2 SAAAGT. The V end was cut by 8 bases, the J end by 5 bases, with 34 bases between. This CDR3 spans 19 amino acids.

This clonotype was seen a few times. V usage is TRBV2 and J usage is TRBJ2-5, with D tentatively TRBD2 (6 bases). Trimming stripped 4 bases from V and 5 bases from J, with 14 bases between. CDR1 and CDR2 from the germline V gene are SNHLY and FYNNEI. The CDR3 has 14 amino acids. The CDR3 sequence: CASSGTGTPETQYF. The CDR3 region has the DNA TGTGCCAGCAGTGGTACCGGGACTCCCGAGACCCAGTACTTC.

The table lists this clonotype with many counts. CDR3 loop: CASSPDGVGELFF. The CDR3 coding sequence is TGTGCCAGCAGCCCGGACGGTGTCGGGGAGCTGTTTTTT. The rearrangement links TRBV7-9 to TRBJ2-2, with D unresolved. The CDR3 runs to 13 residues. The V and J ends lost 5 bases and 7 bases respectively, with 11 bases between them. Germline V gene sequence: CDR1 SEHNR, CDR2 FQNEAQ (reference sequence).

This clonotype was counted many times. The chain couples TRBV18 to TRBJ1-2; TRBD1 matches at 9 bases. This CDR3 contains 15 residues. The V gene end was trimmed by 3 bases and the J gene end by 5 bases; junction bases not matched to a gene: 7. Germline V gives CDR1 KGHSH, CDR2 LQKENI. The CDR3 nucleotides read TGTGCCAGCTCACCGGGACAGGGAACGGAGTATGGCTACACCTTC. The encoded protein is CASSPGQGTEYGYTF.

The rearrangement uses TRBV7-2 and TRBJ2-3; 11 bases map to TRBD2. J lost 2 bases, V lost 1 base, and 2 bases had no gene match. Germline V gene sequence: CDR1 SGHTA, CDR2 FQGNSA. This CDR3 has 16 residues. Here the CDR3 reads CASSLGLAGNTDTQYF. The CDR3 DNA follows: TGTGCCAGCAGCTTAGGACTAGCGGGGAACACAGATACGCAGTATTTT.

The J gene is TRBJ2-2, the V gene TRBV10-1; TRBD2 agrees at 7 bases. CDR1 and CDR2 from the germline V gene are WNHNN and SYGVQD (reference sequence). CDR3 length equals 16 residues. J was trimmed by 0 bases and V by 3 bases; bases with no gene match: 4. The CDR3 DNA reads TGCGCCAGCAGTGAAATGGGGAGGGCGAACACCGGGGAGCTGTTTTTT. Protein sequence: CASSEMGRANTGELFF.

The chain couples TRBV15 to TRBJ1-2, with TRBD1 matching over 11 bases. The ends lost 8 bases at V and 1 base at J; junction bases unmatched: 6. The CDR3 spans 15 residues. CDR1 is LNHNV and CDR2 is YYDKDF in the germline V gene (reference sequence). The CDR3 reads CATAPGTGGNYGYTF. DNA for the CDR3: TGTGCCACCGCCCCGGGGACAGGGGGTAACTATGGCTACACCTTC.

This clonotype occurred many times. The DNA for the CDR3 is TGCGCCAGCAGGCCCCTCGGGGGGTTGGAGACCCAGTACTTC. This encodes CASRPLGGLETQYF. This chain connects TRBV5-1 to TRBJ2-5, with 7 bases matching TRBD2. Germline assignment: CDR1 SGHRS and CDR2 YFSETQ. CDR3 size: 14 residues. The ends lost 5 bases at V and 5 bases at J; junction bases unmatched: 9.

This clonotype was seen ten or more times. The V gene is TRBV27, the J gene TRBJ1-4; 7 bases are a match to TRBD1. The CDR3 is 15 amino acids. Per the germline V gene, CDR1 is MNHEY and CDR2 is SMNVEV (reference sequence). Trimming cost V 4 bases and J 5 bases; bases outside gene matches: 7. CDR3 in DNA: TGTGCCAGCAGTTCACTGACAGGGTTGAATGAAAAACTGTTTTTT. Amino acid sequence: CASSSLTGLNEKLFF. Supplemented by reference TRBV27 and TRBJ1-4, the full variable domain reads EAQVTQNPRYLITVTGKKLTVTCSQNMNHEYMSWYRQDPGLGLRQIYYSMNVEVTDKGDVPEGYKVSRKEKRNFPLILESPSPNQTSLYFCASSSLTGLNEKLFFGSGTQLSVL.

This clonotype was recorded at least ten times. The gene calls are TRBV7-6 and TRBJ1-4; D is ambiguous. The V gene lost 3 bases and the J gene lost 0 bases, with 5 bases spanning the gap. CDR3 length: 14 amino acids. The germline V gene has CDR1 SGHVS and CDR2 FNYEAQ. CDR3 nucleotide sequence: TGTGCCAGCAGCTTGGGGACAACTAATGAAAAACTGTTTTTT. Its protein product is CASSLGTTNEKLFF.

In this sample, this clonotype turned up a few times. The chain couples TRBV7-2 to TRBJ2-1; TRBD2 agrees at 13 bases. The CDR3 loop spans 15 amino acids. With V trimmed by 4 bases and J by 9 bases, 6 bases remained unmatched. Germline CDR1 is SGHTA and CDR2 is FQGNSA. CDR3 sequence reads: CASSSRTSGSGEQFF. CDR3 bases: TGTGCCAGCAGCTCAAGGACTAGCGGGAGCGGTGAGCAGTTCTTC.

This clonotype showed up many times. V and J are TRBV19 and TRBJ1-2; 10 positions match TRBD1. After removal of 10 bases from V and 4 bases from J, the junction contained 12 bases not matched to a gene. In germline, CDR1 is LNHDA, CDR2 SQIVND (reference sequence). The CDR3 spans 15 residues. CDR3 coding DNA: TGTGCCACCCGGGACAGGGGTTCTTTGGGCTATGGCTACACCTTC. This translates into CATRDRGSLGYGYTF.

This clonotype was counted many times. The chain recombines TRBV19 with TRBJ1-2; 9 nucleotides align to TRBD1. V was pared by 11 bases and J by 4 bases, with 11 bases of the junction left unmatched. The CDR3 contains 14 residues. Germline V CDR1 and CDR2: LNHDA, SQIVND (reference sequence). The CDR3 protein is CACQPTTGGYGYTF. CDR3 nucleotide sequence: TGTGCCTGCCAACCAACGACAGGGGGCTATGGCTACACCTTC. The full variable domain, its missing parts supplied by reference TRBV19 and TRBJ1-2, is DGGITQSPKYLFRKEGQNVTLSCEQNLNHDAMYWYRQDPGQGLRLIYYSQIVNDFQKGDIAEGYSVSREKKESFPLTVTSAQKNPTAFYLCACQPTTGGYGYTFGSGTRLTVV.

This clonotype was counted between two and nine times. The genes are TRBV5-4 and TRBJ2-1, with a tentative D call TRBD1 (5 bases). Germline V gives CDR1 SGHNT, CDR2 YYREEE (reference sequence). Trimming cost V 4 bases and J 0 bases, with 11 bases left between them. The CDR3 is 15 residues long. The CDR3 coding sequence is TGTGCCAGCAGCAAGACAGAACGCTCCTACAATGAGCAGTTCTTC. This sequence encodes CASSKTERSYNEQFF.

Concerning this clonotype: Given the absence of the conserved phenylalanine or tryptophan at the CDR3 end, a read error is likely. The DNA is left out, because the CDR3 cannot be placed on it with certainty; the CDR3 is given as TCRdb lists it. The chain carries TRBV6-2 or TRBV6-3 and TRBJ2-1; the D segment call TRBD2 is taken from the table without a DNA check. Germline V gives CDR1 MNHEY, CDR2 SVGEGT. Termini included, the CDR3 measures 12 amino acids. This CDR3 is CASSPGTSAIRI.

This clonotype was seen repeatedly, ten times or more. This chain uses TRBV5-1 with TRBJ2-3, with D unclear. Trimming pared 0 bases from V and 0 bases from J, leaving 8 bases between. Germline V gene sequence: CDR1 SGHRS, CDR2 YFSETQ. This CDR3 has 15 residues. CDR3 nucleotide sequence: TGCGCCAGCAGCTTGGAGCATCCTAGCACAGATACGCAGTATTTT. Its translation: CASSLEHPSTDTQYF.

In its sample, this clonotype was seen a few times. The rearrangement uses TRBV18 and TRBJ2-1, with 9 bases lining up with TRBD2. J lost 0 bases, V lost 3 bases, and 6 bases had no gene match. Germline CDR1 is KGHSH and CDR2 is LQKENI. This CDR3 is built from 17 residues. CDR3: CASSPPLRGGSYNEQFF. The DNA for the CDR3 is TGTGCCAGCTCACCGCCGCTGCGGGGGGGCTCCTACAATGAGCAGTTCTTC. Full variable domain (outside the CDR3, taken from reference TRBV18 and TRBJ2-1): NAGVMQNPRHLVRRRGQEARLRCSPMKGHSHVYWYRQLPEEGLKFMVYLQKENIIDESGMPKERFSAEFPKEGPSILRIQQVVRGDSAAYFCASSPPLRGGSYNEQFFGPGTRLTVL.

This clonotype has at least ten counts. This chain links TRBV19 with TRBJ1-2, with D perhaps matching TRBD1 (6 bases). Germline V lookup: CDR1 LNHDA, CDR2 SQIVND (reference sequence). This CDR3 has 13 residues. V shed 4 bases and J shed 6 bases, with 12 bases lying between them. The CDR3, as DNA: TGTGCCAGTAGTACTCCTACAGGGAATGGCTACACCTTC. As protein: CASSTPTGNGYTF.

The chain links TRBV20-1 to TRBJ2-7; D may be TRBD2 (6 bases). CDR1 and CDR2 (germline): DFQATT, SNEGSKA (reference sequence). The CDR3 runs to 13 residues. V shed 2 bases and J shed 6 bases, with 14 bases lying between them. CDR3 residues: CSARRGWEAEQYF. CDR3 in DNA: TGCAGTGCTAGACGGGGCTGGGAGGCCGAGCAGTACTTC.

This chain links TRBV5-4 with TRBJ2-7; 11 nucleotides agree with TRBD1. Unmatched junction bases numbered 10, after V lost 3 bases and J lost 5 bases. CDR1 SGHNT and CDR2 YYREEE come from the germline V gene (reference sequence). The CDR3 spans 16 residues. The chain's CDR3 is CASSWKPGQGVHEQYF. CDR3 DNA: TGTGCCAGCAGCTGGAAACCGGGACAGGGGGTCCACGAGCAGTACTTC.

At least ten counts were recorded for this clonotype. V and J are TRBV7-8 and TRBJ2-7; no clear D gene. The CDR3 has 14 residues. CDR1 and CDR2 from the germline V gene are SGHVS and FQNEAQ. Trimming cost V 2 bases and J 1 base, with 9 bases left between them. The CDR3 DNA reads as TGTGCCAGCAGCTTAACGACAAGTTCCTACGAGCAGTACTTC. Its protein is CASSLTTSSYEQYF.

This chain joins TRBV13 and TRBJ2-1; D could derive from TRBD1 or TRBD2 (5 bases each). The CDR3 extends over 13 amino acids. Germline V CDR1 and CDR2: PRHDT, FYEKMQ (reference sequence). V was trimmed by 8 bases and J by 0 bases, leaving 8 bases between them. This CDR3 is CASRDGSYNEQFF. As DNA, the CDR3 is TGTGCCAGCCGGGACGGCTCCTACAATGAGCAGTTCTTC. Supplemented by reference TRBV13 and TRBJ2-1, the full variable domain reads AAGVIQSPRHLIKEKRETATLKCYPIPRHDTVYWYQQGPGQDPQFLISFYEKMQSDKGSIPDRFSAQQFSDYHSELNMSSLELGDSALYFCASRDGSYNEQFFGPGTRLTVL.

This clonotype was counted many times. The CDR3 reads CASIPAAVNTGELFF. The DNA of the CDR3 is TGTGCCAGTATCCCGGCCGCAGTCAACACCGGGGAGCTGTTTTTT. The V call is TRBV19, the J call TRBJ2-2; D is ambiguous. The V and J ends lost 7 bases and 2 bases respectively, with 14 bases between them. The CDR3 length is 15 residues. Germline CDR1 reads LNHDA; CDR2 reads SQIVND (reference sequence). Complete variable domain (other parts from reference TRBV19 and TRBJ2-2): DGGITQSPKYLFRKEGQNVTLSCEQNLNHDAMYWYRQDPGQGLRLIYYSQIVNDFQKGDIAEGYSVSREKKESFPLTVTSAQKNPTAFYLCASIPAAVNTGELFFGEGSRLTVL.

V gene TRBV20-1 combines with J gene TRBJ1-3; D is ambiguous. Germline assignment: CDR1 DFQATT and CDR2 SNEGSKA (reference sequence). The CDR3 has 16 residues. V lost 0 bases and J 0 bases, leaving 12 bases between the germline ends. DNA of the CDR3: TGCAGTGCTAGAGATCGAGTCAGGCTCTCTGGAAACACCATATATTTT. Amino acids: CSARDRVRLSGNTIYF.

Judged by abundance, this clonotype is medium-sized. V usage is TRBV7-8 and J usage is TRBJ2-5; 9 bases are a match to TRBD1. With V trimmed by 1 base and J by 6 bases, 6 bases remained unmatched. The CDR3 runs 15 residues. CDR1 and CDR2 from the germline V gene are SGHVS and FQNEAQ. The CDR3 DNA follows: TGTGCCAGCAGCTTAGAGGCGGGACAGGGAAAGACCCAGTACTTC. This encodes CASSLEAGQGKTQYF.

The V call is TRBV6-6, the J call TRBJ1-4; possible D gene TRBD1, 5 bases. Trimming took off 5 bases at V and 0 bases at J, with 10 bases between the two ends. Germline V gives CDR1 MNHNY, CDR2 SVGAGI (reference sequence). The CDR3 is 15 residues long. Written as DNA, the CDR3 is TGTGCCAGCAGTGATACAGGCGCAACTAATGAAAAACTGTTTTTT. It codes for CASSDTGATNEKLFF.

This clonotype was detected only a few times. The rearrangement uses TRBV19 and TRBJ2-6; 11 bases are a match to TRBD1. After removal of 4 bases from V and 0 bases from J, the junction contained 5 bases not matched to a gene. Germline lookup yields CDR1 LNHDA and CDR2 SQIVND (reference sequence). There are 18 residues in the CDR3. Here the CDR3 DNA reads TGTGCCAGTAGTACCCGGACAGGGGGCGGCTCTGGGGCCAACGTCCTGACTTTC. It codes for CASSTRTGGGSGANVLTF.

This clonotype was counted only a few times. The rearrangement joins TRBV5-6 to TRBJ1-2, with TRBD1 as a possible D gene (5 bases). This CDR3 is built from 15 residues. Looked up from germline, CDR1 is SGHDT and CDR2 is YYEEEE. V dropped 0 bases and J dropped 4 bases, with 13 bases sitting between them. For the CDR3, the DNA is TGTGCCAGCAGCTTGGAGGGACGGGTGTTCTATGGCTACACCTTC. This encodes CASSLEGRVFYGYTF.

This clonotype was seen many times. The chain uses TRBV10-3 and TRBJ1-6, with D perhaps TRBD1 (6 bases). The CDR3 is made up of 14 amino acids. CDR1 and CDR2 (germline): ENHRY, SYGVKD. V was clipped by 5 bases and J by 7 bases, with 12 bases between them. DNA for the CDR3: TGTGCCATCAGTCAAGGGGGTGACAATTCACCCCTCCACTTT. Protein: CAISQGGDNSPLHF.